This T cell receptor delta chain was profiled in a study of gamma-delta chains in newborns, infants, children. Study details: Polyclonal expansion of innate γδ T cells after birth follows microbial exposure.

CDR1 is GEAIGNYY and CDR2 is EKD in the germline V gene. The CDR3 has 19 amino acids. In its sample, this clone was seen a few times. Sequence at one end of the junction differs from germline and may be a read error. The sample has other DNA sequences that encode this CDR3 too. TCRdb repeated clone calling on the reads with CATT. The sample yields about 5,700 delta-chain clones, over 0.4% seen once. The J gene is TRDJ3, the V gene TRDV2; 7 positions match TRDD3. This clonotype was obtained from a child who was a newborn, infant or young child, either healthy, febrile or measles-vaccinated (not recorded which). The material sequenced was blood. Written as DNA, the CDR3 is TGTGCCTGCGACAAACTGGGGATGTCAAGCTCCTGGGGCACCCGACAGATGTTTTTC. Encoded protein: CACDKLGMSSSWGTRQMFF.